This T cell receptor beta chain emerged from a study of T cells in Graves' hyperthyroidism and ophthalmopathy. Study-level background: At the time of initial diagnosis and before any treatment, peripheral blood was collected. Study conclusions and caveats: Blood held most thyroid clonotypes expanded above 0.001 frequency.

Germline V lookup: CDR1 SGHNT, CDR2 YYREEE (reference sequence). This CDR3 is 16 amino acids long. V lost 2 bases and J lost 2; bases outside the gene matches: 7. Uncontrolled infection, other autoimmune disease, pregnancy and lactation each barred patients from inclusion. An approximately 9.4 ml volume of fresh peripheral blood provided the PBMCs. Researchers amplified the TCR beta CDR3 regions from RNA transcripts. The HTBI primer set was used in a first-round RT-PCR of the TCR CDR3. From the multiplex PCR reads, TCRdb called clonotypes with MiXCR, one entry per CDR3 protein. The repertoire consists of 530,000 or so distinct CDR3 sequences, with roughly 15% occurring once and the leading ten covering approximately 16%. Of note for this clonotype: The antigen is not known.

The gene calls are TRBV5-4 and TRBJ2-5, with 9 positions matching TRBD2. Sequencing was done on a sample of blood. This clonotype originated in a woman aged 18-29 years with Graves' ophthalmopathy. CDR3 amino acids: CASSLIGLAMQETQYF. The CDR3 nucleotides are TGTGCCAGCAGCTTAATAGGACTAGCGATGCAAGAGACCCAGTACTTC.